This T cell receptor (beta chain) comes out of a study of beta chain features in type 1 diabetes. Since all of the isolated RNA was reverse transcribed, expressed TCRB transcripts were what got sequenced. TCRdb's table, derived via immunoSEQ multiplex PCR, lists solely in-frame clones and lacks some. Here the sample spans 200,000 to 250,000 clones, roughly 70% being singletons. The germline V gene encodes CDR1 SGDLS and CDR2 YYNGEE. The ends were cut back, 3 bases at V and 10 bases at J, with 11 bases in the middle. This CDR3 is built from 12 residues. V gene TRBV9 combines with J gene TRBJ2-1; unclear D gene. This clonotype was sampled from a man younger than 45 in good health. Sequencing was carried out using naive CD4+ T cells from blood. The CDR3: CASSEPGPEQFF. The CDR3 bases are TGTGCCAGCAGCGAGCCTGGACCGGAGCAGTTCTTC.